This T cell receptor beta chain appears in the sequencing data of a study of T-cell reconstitution after alpha-beta-depleted transplantation in children. The CDR3 loop spans 16 amino acids. V dropped 3 bases and J dropped 0 bases, with 15 bases sitting between them. Looked up from germline, CDR1 is SGHAT and CDR2 is FQNNGV. Unique molecular identifiers featured in how the TCRbeta library was prepared. From the PCR reads, TCRdb called clonotypes with MiXCR, one entry per CDR3 protein. The repertoire includes some 490,000 distinct CDR3 sequences, approximately 12% of them detected once, and 5% to 6% sits in the top ten.

The sample here was PBMCs from the stem cell graft donor, taken from the stem cell graft. The chain combines TRBV11-2 with TRBJ2-7; tentative D call: TRBD1 (5 bases). This sequence was found in a human donor who donated a stem cell graft to a child with combined immunodeficiency. The CDR3 here is CASSLYDSLASYEQYF. The CDR3 DNA reads TGTGCCAGCAGCTTGTATGACAGCCTCGCCTCCTACGAGCAGTACTTC.